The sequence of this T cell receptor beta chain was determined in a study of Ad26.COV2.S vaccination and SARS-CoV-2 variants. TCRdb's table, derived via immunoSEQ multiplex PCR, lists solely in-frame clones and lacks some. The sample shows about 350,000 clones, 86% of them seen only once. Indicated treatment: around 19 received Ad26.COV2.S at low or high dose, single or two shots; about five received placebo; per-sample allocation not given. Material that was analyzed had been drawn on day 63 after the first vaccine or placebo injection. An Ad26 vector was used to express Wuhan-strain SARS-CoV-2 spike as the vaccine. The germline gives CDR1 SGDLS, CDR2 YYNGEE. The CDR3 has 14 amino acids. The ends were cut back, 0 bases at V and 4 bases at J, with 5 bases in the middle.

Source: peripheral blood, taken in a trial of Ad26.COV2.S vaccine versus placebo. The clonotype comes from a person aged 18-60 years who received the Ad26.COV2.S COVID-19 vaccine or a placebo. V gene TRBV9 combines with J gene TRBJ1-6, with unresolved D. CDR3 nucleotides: TGTGCCAGCAGCGTAGCAGGATATAATTCACCCCTCCACTTT. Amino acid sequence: CASSVAGYNSPLHF.